A single sample is the source of the 13 T cell receptor beta chains below, sequenced in a study of OX40 agonist ivuxolimab in advanced cancers. Using immunoSEQ multiplex PCR, the repertoire was profiled, and TCRdb retains in-frame clones only, with some absent. The data show under 55,000 clones, with around 82% seen just once and roughly 2.2% held by the top ten. The specimen was CD4+ or CD8+ T cells sorted from blood, collected in a trial of the OX40 agonist ivuxolimab. These receptors all come from an adult with an advanced solid tumor such as melanoma, head and neck, liver or kidney cancer.

The CDR3: CAWSVRDRNTGELFF. CDR3 bases: TGTGCCTGGAGTGTACGAGACAGGAACACCGGGGAGCTGTTTTTT. The chain recombines TRBV30 with TRBJ2-2, with D perhaps TRBD1 (5 bases). Between the trimmed V and J ends, which lost 0 bases and 1 base, there was a span of 9 bases. This CDR3 region has 15 residues. Germline CDR1 reads GTSNPN; CDR2 reads SVGIG (reference sequence).

CDR3 region: CASSQTRAKGTGELFF. Here the CDR3 DNA reads TGCGCCAGCAGCCAAACCCGGGCCAAGGGAACCGGGGAGCTGTTTTTT. The chain uses TRBV4-1 and TRBJ2-2; no clear D gene. V was clipped by 2 bases and J by 5 bases, with 15 bases between them. This CDR3 region has 16 residues. The germline V gene encodes CDR1 MGHRA and CDR2 YSYEKL.

The rearrangement links TRBV16 to TRBJ1-2; 9 bases line up with TRBD1. J gave up 10 bases and V 2 bases, and 8 bases lay outside the gene matches. CDR3 length: 14 residues. Germline assignment: CDR1 KGHSY and CDR2 FQNENV. In DNA form, the CDR3 reads TGTGCCAGCAGCCAACCTCGGACAGGGGAGGCCTACACCTTC. Its protein product is CASSQPRTGEAYTF.

By sample fraction, this clone is medium-sized. The rearrangement links TRBV19 to TRBJ2-1; tentative D call: TRBD2 (6 bases). Looked up from germline, CDR1 is LNHDA and CDR2 is SQIVND (reference sequence). This CDR3 has 13 residues. The V gene lost 7 bases and the J gene lost 8 bases, with 15 bases spanning the gap. The CDR3 DNA reads as TGTGCCAGTAAATCTACTAGCATCCATGAGCAGTTCTTC. Its protein is CASKSTSIHEQFF.

This chain joins TRBV10-1 and TRBJ1-5, with D unresolved. Looked up from germline, CDR1 is WNHNN and CDR2 is SYGVQD (reference sequence). The CDR3 contains 12 residues. The V and J ends lost 2 bases and 6 bases respectively, with 5 bases between them. The CDR3 coding sequence is TGCGCCAGCAGTGAGGAGGGTCAGCCCCAGCATTTT. Its protein is CASSEEGQPQHF.

The chain employs TRBV11-1 and TRBJ2-2; 8 nucleotides match TRBD1. Trimming removed 4 bases from V and 6 bases from J; junction bases left unmatched: 16. Germline CDR1 and CDR2: SGHAT and FQDESV (reference sequence). CDR3 size: 18 residues. This CDR3 reads CASSSLRQGRGQSGELFF. DNA for the CDR3: TGTGCCAGCAGCTCATTAAGACAGGGGCGAGGGCAGTCCGGGGAGCTGTTTTTT.

The chain has TRBV7-6 and TRBJ2-5, with TRBD1 as a possible D gene (6 bases). Germline values: CDR1 SGHVS, CDR2 FNYEAQ. The ends were cut back, 5 bases at V and 5 bases at J, with 15 bases in the middle. The CDR3 runs 14 residues. The CDR3 region is CASSLNTGSETQYF. CDR3 DNA sequence: TGTGCCAGCAGCCTAAACACAGGGTCGGAGACCCAGTACTTC.

This chain uses TRBV7-9 with TRBJ2-1, with 10 bases identical to TRBD2. Germline lookup yields CDR1 SEHNR and CDR2 FQNEAQ (reference sequence). V dropped 1 base and J dropped 0; count of bases not matched to a gene: 6. This CDR3 has 18 amino acids. The CDR3 DNA follows: TGTGCCAGCAGCTTAGAATGGCCTAGCGGGAGCTCCTACAATGAGCAGTTCTTC. Its translation: CASSLEWPSGSSYNEQFF.

The chain uses TRBV7-2 and TRBJ2-5; 12 bases line up with TRBD2. Looked up from germline, CDR1 is SGHTA and CDR2 is FQGNSA. V dropped 4 bases and J dropped 2; count of bases not matched to a gene: 5. This CDR3 is built from 16 residues. CDR3 loop: CASSYLAGGRQETQYF. Written as DNA, the CDR3 is TGTGCCAGCAGCTATCTAGCGGGAGGGAGACAAGAGACCCAGTACTTC. Based on the CDR3 plus reference TRBV7-2 and TRBJ2-5, the full variable domain is GAGVSQSPSNKVTEKGKDVELRCDPISGHTALYWYRQSLGQGLEFLIYFQGNSAPDKSGLPSDRFSAERTGGSVSTLTIQRTQQEDSAVYLCASSYLAGGRQETQYFGPGTRLLVL.

The rearrangement joins TRBV28 to TRBJ1-1; D remains unclear. Trimming stripped 5 bases from V and 3 bases from J, with 10 bases between. This CDR3 has 13 residues. The germline CDR1 and CDR2 sequences are MDHEN and SYDVKM. The CDR3 DNA reads as TGTGCCAGCAGTCCCCGAAGTTACACTGAAGCTTTCTTT. This codes for CASSPRSYTEAFF.

The rearrangement links TRBV5-1 to TRBJ1-2; D gene unclear. CDR1 SGHRS and CDR2 YFSETQ come from the germline V gene. V was cut by 0 bases and J by 8 bases, with 8 bases left in between. The CDR3 length is 12 residues. The CDR3 sequence is CASSLDAGGYTF. The CDR3 DNA is TGCGCCAGCAGCTTGGATGCGGGAGGCTACACCTTC.

The rearrangement links TRBV30 to TRBJ1-1; the D gene is possibly TRBD1 (5 bases). CDR1 is GTSNPN and CDR2 is SVGIG in the germline V gene (reference sequence). The CDR3 consists of 12 residues. The V and J ends lost 1 base and 4 bases respectively, with 7 bases between them. The CDR3 region is CAWSGRGTEAFF. In nucleotides, the CDR3 is TGTGCCTGGAGTGGTAGGGGCACTGAAGCTTTCTTT.

This chain uses TRBV28 with TRBJ1-4; a possible D gene is TRBD1 (6 bases). The CDR3 spans 14 residues. Trimming removed 2 bases from V and 8 bases from J, with 12 bases in between. Germline CDR1 reads MDHEN; CDR2 reads SYDVKM. The CDR3 nucleotides read TGTGCCAGCAGTTTAACTGGGGGCGCCGAAAAACTGTTTTTT. This translates into CASSLTGGAEKLFF.